This T cell receptor (beta chain) was obtained from a study of T cell changes during pregnancy in multiple sclerosis. Sequenced by immunoSEQ multiplex PCR; TCRdb stores in-frame clones only, minus some. The table records around 60,000 clones, 91% of them present only once. The sample consisted of CD4+ T cells from peripheral blood mononuclear cells, taken after pregnancy. This receptor was obtained from a female donor in good health, enrolled as a control in a pregnancy study.

In nucleotides, the CDR3 is TGTGCCAGCAGCCAAACCGGGACAGTCGCTGGAAACACCATATATTTT. Protein product: CASSQTGTVAGNTIYF. This sequence joins TRBV4-2 and TRBJ1-3, with 7 bases identical to TRBD1. Germline CDR1 LGHNA, CDR2 YNFKEQ. There are 16 residues in the CDR3. Losses at the gene ends were 2 bases for V and 2 bases for J; bases not matched to a gene: 6.